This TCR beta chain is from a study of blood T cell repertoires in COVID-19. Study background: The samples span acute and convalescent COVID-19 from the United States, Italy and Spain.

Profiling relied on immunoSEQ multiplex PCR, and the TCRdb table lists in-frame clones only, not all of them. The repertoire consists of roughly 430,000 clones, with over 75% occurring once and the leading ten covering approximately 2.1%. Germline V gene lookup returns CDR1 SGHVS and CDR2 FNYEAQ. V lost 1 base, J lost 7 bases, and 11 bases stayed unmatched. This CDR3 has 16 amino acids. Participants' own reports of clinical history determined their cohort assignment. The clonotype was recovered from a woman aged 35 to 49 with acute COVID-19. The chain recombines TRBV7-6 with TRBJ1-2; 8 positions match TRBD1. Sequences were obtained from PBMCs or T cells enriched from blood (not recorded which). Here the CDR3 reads CASSLGFKTGAGGYTF. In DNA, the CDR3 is TGTGCCAGCAGCTTAGGGTTCAAGACAGGGGCCGGTGGCTACACCTTC.